These T cell receptor beta chains were read from a single sample in a study of blood T cells in healthy people across ages. Using its own MiXCR run on the 5' RACE reads, TCRdb lists one record per CDR3 protein. The table includes 630,000 or so distinct CDR3 sequences, approximately 31% detected once. The sample was blood. These receptors all come from an elderly woman in good health. Both conserved end residues are part of each CDR3. The D gene is left open where the match is weak. The listing skips clone size in some rows; elsewhere it reads once, few, many or a size class.

J | size | V | D | DNA | CDR3
TRBJ1-2 | . | TRBV7-2 | . | TGTGCCAGCAGCACACATCAGGGCCACTATGGCTACACCTTC | CASSTHQGHYGYTF
TRBJ2-6 | . | TRBV3-1 | TRBD1 | TGTGCCAGCAGCCCCGGGACAGCAAGCTCTGGGGCCAACGTCCTGACTTTC | CASSPGTASSGANVLTF
TRBJ2-5 | . | TRBV5-1 | . | TGCGCCAACAGCTTGGGGCAGGGGCAAGAGACCCAGTACTTC | CANSLGQGQETQYF
TRBJ2-6 | many | TRBV20-1 | TRBD1 | TGCAGTGCTAGAGATCCCACAGGGGGAGTGACTGGGGCCAACGTCCTGACTTTC | CSARDPTGGVTGANVLTF
TRBJ2-3 | many | TRBV30 | . | TGTGCCTGGAGTGTCACAGGCACAGATACGCAGTATTTT | CAWSVTGTDTQYF
TRBJ1-4 | few | TRBV7-7 | TRBD1 | TGTGCCAGCAGCCCGAGAACAGGGGCAGGGGAAAAACTGTTTTTT | CASSPRTGAGEKLFF
TRBJ2-5 | many | TRBV5-1 | . | TGCGCCAGCAGCGTCAATGGGGGCTCGGAGACCCAGTACTTC | CASSVNGGSETQYF
TRBJ2-1 | many | TRBV5-1 | . | TGCGCCAGCAGCTCGGACGGAAGCTCCTACAATGAGCAGTTCTTC | CASSSDGSSYNEQFF
TRBJ1-1 | few | TRBV12-3/TRBV12-4 | . | TGTGTCAGCAGCTTTTGGGGGGACACTGAAGCTTTCTTT | CVSSFWGDTEAFF
TRBJ1-5 | many | TRBV30 | . | TGTGCCTGGAGTCGACCCCTCGGGGTGACTCAGCCCCAGCATTTT | CAWSRPLGVTQPQHF
TRBJ2-3 | many | TRBV9 | TRBD1 | TGTGCCAGCAGCGACGAGACAGGGGTGACGCCAGATACGCAGTATTTT | CASSDETGVTPDTQYF
TRBJ2-3 | . | TRBV20-1 | TRBD2 | TGCAGTGCTCTAGCGGGATCGAGCACAGATACGCAGTATTTT | CSALAGSSTDTQYF
TRBJ2-5 | . | TRBV6-2/TRBV6-3 | TRBD2 | TGTGCCAGCAGTAAACTAGCGGGGGGGAATTACAATGAGCAGTACTTC | CASSKLAGGNYNEQYF
TRBJ2-1 | . | TRBV10-3 | TRBD1 | TGTGCCATCAGTGAGCCGCAGGGGGCTGGTGAGCAGTTCTTC | CAISEPQGAGEQFF
TRBJ2-3 | . | TRBV19 | . | TGTGCCAGCAGAAAGGGCGGAGCCAGCACAGATACGCAGTATTTT | CASRKGGASTDTQYF
TRBJ1-2 | . | TRBV20-1 | . | TGCAGTGCATTGGGGGTTGGACAGCTCTACACCTTC | CSALGVGQLYTF
TRBJ2-7 | many | TRBV7-8 | TRBD2 | TGTGCCAGCAGCGCGGGGACTAGCGGGGGGGAGAGCTCCTACGAGCAGTACTTC | CASSAGTSGGESSYEQYF
TRBJ1-2 | few | TRBV6-2/TRBV6-3 | . | TGTGCCAGCAGTTACGTGAGACAGAACTATGGCTACACCTTC | CASSYVRQNYGYTF
TRBJ2-6 | many | TRBV7-3 | . | TGTGCCAGCAGCGCCCGGGTTTTGGGTTCTGGGGCCAACGTCCTGACTTTC | CASSARVLGSGANVLTF
TRBJ1-6 | few | TRBV3-1 | . | TGTGCCAGCGGGGAATTCCCAACCCTCCACTTT | CASGEFPTLHF
TRBJ2-1 | many | TRBV25-1 | . | TGTGCCAGCAGTGAATATTGGGGCTATGAGCAGTTCTTC | CASSEYWGYEQFF
TRBJ2-3 | many | TRBV9 | . | TGTGCCAGCAGCGACGGACATAGCACAGATACGCAGTATTTT | CASSDGHSTDTQYF
TRBJ2-1 | . | TRBV15 | TRBD2 | TGTGCCACCCAGCGGGAGGCCTACAATGAGCAGTTCTTC | CATQREAYNEQFF
TRBJ2-5 | . | TRBV4-2 | TRBD2 | TGTGCCAGCAGCCAAGAAGCGGGGGGGCAAGAGACCCAGTACTTC | CASSQEAGGQETQYF
TRBJ1-2 | many | TRBV7-2 | . | TGTGCCAGCAGCTCGCTGGGAGGGGGTGGTGGCTACACCTTC | CASSSLGGGGGYTF
TRBJ2-5 | few | TRBV4-2 | . | TGTGCCAGCAGCCTCGAGGTCCGGGGTGAGACCCAGTACTTC | CASSLEVRGETQYF
TRBJ2-7 | . | TRBV7-3 | TRBD2 | TGCGCCAGCAGCTTAGCGGGGCGGGGCCCCTACGAGCAGTACTTC | CASSLAGRGPYEQYF
TRBJ2-6 | many | TRBV15 | TRBD1 | TGTGCCACCAGCAGATGGACAGGGTCCGGGGCCAACGTCCTGACTTTC | CATSRWTGSGANVLTF
TRBJ1-2 | many | TRBV29-1 | TRBD1 | TGCAGCGCCACCAAGGGGGGACAGGGGGCCAGTGGCTACACCTTC | CSATKGGQGASGYTF
TRBJ1-5 | . | TRBV30 | . | TGTGCCTGGAGTGCACCCCGGCTTCAGCCCCAGCATTTT | CAWSAPRLQPQHF
TRBJ1-4 | many | TRBV30 | . | TGTGCCTTATACGGGACCGAACTGTTTTTT | CALYGTELFF
TRBJ2-6 | . | TRBV27 | TRBD2 | TGTGCCAGCAGTTTAAGGCGGGGGGTTACTGGGGCCAACGTCCGGACTTTC | CASSLRRGVTGANVRTF
TRBJ2-4 | many | TRBV6-2/TRBV6-3 | TRBD1 | TGTGCCAGCAGTTCCGGGACAGGGGCAACGATAAAGTACTTC | CASSSGTGATIKYF
TRBJ2-7 | . | TRBV7-2 | . | TGTGCCAGCAGCCCGCAGGGGGGGGCCTACGAGCAGTACTTC | CASSPQGGAYEQYF
TRBJ2-3 | many | TRBV15 | . | TGTGCCACCAGCTCTGGCGACAGGTTGGGCGGCACAGATACGCAGTATTTT | CATSSGDRLGGTDTQYF
TRBJ2-5 | many | TRBV18 | TRBD2 | TGTGCCAGCTCACCGGGACTAGAGCCCGCAGAGACCCAGTACTTC | CASSPGLEPAETQYF
TRBJ1-2 | . | TRBV7-8 | . | TGTGCCAGCAGCAGATCGACAGGATTTCCCACCTATGGCTACACCTTC | CASSRSTGFPTYGYTF
TRBJ1-2 | many | TRBV14 | . | TGTGCCAGCAGCCACCCGGGATCGACCCTCTCTGGCTACACCTTC | CASSHPGSTLSGYTF
TRBJ1-6 | . | TRBV2 | . | TGTGCCAGCAGTGGGTCAGGGGCCGGTAATTCACCCCTCCACTTT | CASSGSGAGNSPLHF
TRBJ2-2 | . | TRBV5-1 | TRBD2 | TGCGCCAGCAGCTTGGGACTAGCCTCCGGGGAGCTGTTTTTT | CASSLGLASGELFF
TRBJ1-2 | many | TRBV24-1 | . | TGTGCCACCAGTGATTTTACGGAGACCTATGGCTACACCTTC | CATSDFTETYGYTF
TRBJ2-7 | many | TRBV2 | . | TGTGCCAGCTGCCGAGGGCCTTTGGACGAGCAGTACTTC | CASCRGPLDEQYF
TRBJ1-5 | . | TRBV6-2/TRBV6-3 | . | TGTGCCAGCCACGGATATAGCAATCAGCCCCAGCATTTT | CASHGYSNQPQHF
TRBJ2-2 | . | TRBV25-1 | . | TGTGCCAGCAGTGAATCGATGGGTGGGGGCGGGGAGCTGTTTTTT | CASSESMGGGGELFF
TRBJ2-3 | many | TRBV7-2 | . | TGTGCCAGCAGCTTGGGGCGGGGCAGCTTAGATACGCAGTATTTT | CASSLGRGSLDTQYF
TRBJ1-2 | . | TRBV11-2 | . | TGTGCCAACAGCCTCCGGGCCCCGGCAGTCTATGGCTACACCTTC | CANSLRAPAVYGYTF
TRBJ1-1 | few | TRBV27 | . | TGTGCCAGCAGGGATCTAAGAGCGAACACTGAAGCTTTCTTT | CASRDLRANTEAFF
TRBJ2-1 | . | TRBV28 | . | TGTGCCAGCAGTCTCGGATACAATAAGCAGTTCTTC | CASSLGYNKQFF
TRBJ2-4 | many | TRBV5-1 | . | TGCGCCAGCAGCTTGACAGGGATTGATGGAGCCAAAAACATTCAGTACTTC | CASSLTGIDGAKNIQYF
TRBJ2-7 | . | TRBV2 | . | TGTGCCAAGAGTAGACAGTACTACGAGCAGTACTTC | CAKSRQYYEQYF
TRBJ2-3 | . | TRBV11-2 | TRBD2 | TGTGCCAGCAGCTTAGTCATAGCGGGAGGGAGCACAGATACGCAGTATTTT | CASSLVIAGGSTDTQYF
TRBJ1-1 | many | TRBV10-3 | . | TGTGCCATCAGTGATCCCACAGCCCTGGAGGTCACTGAAGCTTTCTTT | CAISDPTALEVTEAFF
TRBJ2-5 | . | TRBV7-2 | TRBD2 | TGTGCCAGCAGCCCCAAAGCGGGGGGGACCCAGTACTTC | CASSPKAGGTQYF
TRBJ2-2 | few | TRBV7-2 | . | TGTGCCAGCAGCTTAGACCATTATTCCGCGAACACCGGGGAGCTGTTTTTT | CASSLDHYSANTGELFF
TRBJ2-2 | . | TRBV14 | . | TGTGCCAGCAGCCAAGGATGGACTTCGAACGCCGGGGAGCTGTTTTTT | CASSQGWTSNAGELFF
TRBJ2-1 | many | TRBV5-6 | . | TGTGCCAGCAGCTTGGGGAGCCTTTACAATGAGCAGTTCTTC | CASSLGSLYNEQFF
TRBJ1-2 | many | TRBV20-1 | . | TGCAGTGCTAGTGCCCAGGGGACTTATGGCTACACCTTC | CSASAQGTYGYTF
TRBJ2-5 | . | TRBV19 | TRBD1 | TGTGCCAGTAGTAACGGACAGGCTGAACTCCAGGAGACCCAGTACTTC | CASSNGQAELQETQYF
TRBJ2-7 | many | TRBV27 | TRBD1 | TGTGCCAGCAGTTCCCTGGGGGACAGGACTATCTACGAGCAGTACTTC | CASSSLGDRTIYEQYF
TRBJ1-2 | many | TRBV19 | . | TGTGCCAGTAGTGACCTTGGGCGGCAGCAATCTTATGGCTACACCTTC | CASSDLGRQQSYGYTF